The 21 T cell receptor beta chains listed next were all sequenced from one sample in a study of monozygotic twins with inflammatory bowel disease. TCRdb re-called the 5' RACE reads and gives one entry per CDR3 protein, without DNA. In total, the table holds nearly 450,000 distinct CDR3 sequences. The sample comprised blood. Source of these receptors: a human donor with ulcerative colitis or Crohn's disease, or a healthy co-twin of an affected twin (not recorded which).

This chain links TRBV5-5 with TRBJ1-3. The CDR3 is 14 amino acids. Germline values: CDR1 SGHKS, CDR2 YYEKEE (reference sequence). CDR3 in amino acids: CASSLAVAGNTIYF.

This CDR3 is CSARDLQADTLYEQYF. The chain uses TRBV20-1 and TRBJ2-7; TCRdb names TRBD1, which stays unverified in the absence of DNA. This CDR3 comprises 16 residues. Germline V lookup: CDR1 DFQATT, CDR2 SNEGSKA (reference sequence).

The chain links TRBV10-3 to TRBJ2-2; no DNA is available, so the TRBD1 call from TCRdb remains unchecked. Germline values: CDR1 ENHRY, CDR2 SYGVKD. The CDR3 has 15 residues. CDR3 loop: CAISDGQGSGGELFF.

This sequence joins TRBV10-3 and TRBJ2-1; TCRdb's D gene call, TRBD2, goes unchecked for lack of DNA. Per germline, CDR1 ENHRY and CDR2 SYGVKD. The CDR3 is 16 amino acids. CDR3: CAISEVAGFTYNEQFF.

V usage is TRBV5-6 and J usage is TRBJ1-1; the D call of TRBD1 rests on TCRdb alone, since no DNA is present to check it. Germline values: CDR1 SGHDT, CDR2 YYEEEE. CDR3 length: 15 amino acids. The CDR3 sequence is CASSFGTQVNTEAFF.

The chain combines TRBV20-1 with TRBJ2-3; checking the TCRdb D call of TRBD2 is not possible without DNA. The CDR3 consists of 13 residues. Germline V gene lookup returns CDR1 DFQATT and CDR2 SNEGSKA (reference sequence). This CDR3 is CSARVLTGGTQYF.

This CDR3 reads CASSVGVVGNQPQHF. This chain joins TRBV9 and TRBJ1-5. In germline, CDR1 is SGDLS, CDR2 YYNGEE. The CDR3 sequence is 15 residues long.

V gene TRBV7-2 combines with J gene TRBJ1-4; there is no DNA to check the TCRdb D call of TRBD1. CDR1 is SGHTA, CDR2 FQGNSA, per germline. The CDR3 extends over 13 amino acids. CDR3 region: CASSLGQGGKLFF.

The chain recombines TRBV7-2 with TRBJ1-1. CDR1 is SGHTA, CDR2 FQGNSA, per germline. CDR3 size: 12 residues. CDR3: CASSPVSPKAFF.

The J gene is TRBJ2-5, the V gene TRBV6-5. CDR1 is MNHEY and CDR2 is SVGAGI in the germline V gene. The CDR3 is 13 amino acids. CDR3 region: CASSPQYQETQYF.

The V and J genes are TRBV20-1 and TRBJ2-7; the TRBD1 assignment by TCRdb is unverifiable without DNA. The CDR3 totals 13 residues. The germline V gene encodes CDR1 DFQATT and CDR2 SNEGSKA (reference sequence). This CDR3 is CSAQGQGLYEQYF.

The CDR3 spells CASSSDRSFRWSSPLHF. This sequence joins TRBV12-3 or TRBV12-4 and TRBJ1-6. The CDR3 spans 17 residues.

J is TRBJ1-5 and V is TRBV6-6. Germline V gene sequence: CDR1 MNHNY, CDR2 SVGAGI (reference sequence). This CDR3 spans 13 amino acids. The CDR3 is CAVGGMSNQPQHF.

The V call is TRBV20-1, the J call TRBJ1-5. Germline CDR1 reads DFQATT; CDR2 reads SNEGSKA (reference sequence). The CDR3 runs to 12 residues. The CDR3 sequence is CSASDDTPSQHF.

The gene calls are TRBV7-2 and TRBJ2-2; lacking DNA, the TRBD2 call made by TCRdb goes unchecked. CDR3 length equals 14 residues. Germline CDR1 SGHTA, CDR2 FQGNSA. CDR3 residues: CASSLGTSGGELFF.

V gene TRBV20-1 combines with J gene TRBJ2-1; the TRBD2 assignment by TCRdb is unverifiable without DNA. The CDR3 contains 15 residues. Germline V gives CDR1 DFQATT, CDR2 SNEGSKA (reference sequence). CDR3 sequence: CSATGLAGSYNEQFF.

The V call is TRBV6-5, the J call TRBJ2-7; as DNA is missing, the TRBD2 call by TCRdb cannot be tested. The CDR3 covers 13 residues. Germline V gives CDR1 MNHEY, CDR2 SVGAGI. The CDR3 spells CASRSGGTYEQYF.

V usage is TRBV6-5 and J usage is TRBJ1-1; absent DNA, TCRdb's TRBD1 call cannot be checked. Germline V lookup: CDR1 MNHEY, CDR2 SVGAGI. The CDR3 consists of 13 residues. CDR3 sequence: CASRRQGETEAFF.

V usage is TRBV10-2 and J usage is TRBJ2-3; TCRdb selects TRBD2, and the lack of DNA leaves this call unchecked. The CDR3 loop spans 14 amino acids. Germline assignment: CDR1 WSHSY and CDR2 SAAADI. The CDR3: CASIPNPSGDTQYF.

The rearrangement joins TRBV7-9 to TRBJ2-2; TCRdb's D call of TRBD1 is untestable without DNA. This CDR3 is built from 16 residues. CDR1 and CDR2 from the germline V gene are SEHNR and FQNEAQ (reference sequence). The CDR3 sequence is CASSYAGTGSAGELFF.

The chain combines TRBV12-3 or TRBV12-4 with TRBJ1-1. This CDR3 is 17 amino acids long. The CDR3 sequence is CASTPGGDQLRPTEAFF.